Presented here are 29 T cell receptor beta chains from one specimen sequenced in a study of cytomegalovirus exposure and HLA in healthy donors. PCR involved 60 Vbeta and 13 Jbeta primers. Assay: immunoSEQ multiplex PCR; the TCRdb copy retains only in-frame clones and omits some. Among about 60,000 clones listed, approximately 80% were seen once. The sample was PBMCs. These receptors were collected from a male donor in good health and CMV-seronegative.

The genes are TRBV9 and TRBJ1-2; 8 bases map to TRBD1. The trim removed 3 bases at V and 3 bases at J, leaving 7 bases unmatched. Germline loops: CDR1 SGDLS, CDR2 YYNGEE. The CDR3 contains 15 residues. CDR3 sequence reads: CASSGGTGVHYGYTF. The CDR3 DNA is TGTGCCAGCAGCGGCGGGACAGGAGTACACTATGGCTACACCTTC.

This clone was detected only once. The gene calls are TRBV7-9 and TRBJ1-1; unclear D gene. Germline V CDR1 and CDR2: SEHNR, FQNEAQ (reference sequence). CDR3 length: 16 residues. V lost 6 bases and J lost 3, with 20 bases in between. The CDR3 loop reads CASRQESVEGDTEAFF. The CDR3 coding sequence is TGTGCCAGCAGACAAGAGTCGGTTGAGGGAGACACTGAAGCTTTCTTT.

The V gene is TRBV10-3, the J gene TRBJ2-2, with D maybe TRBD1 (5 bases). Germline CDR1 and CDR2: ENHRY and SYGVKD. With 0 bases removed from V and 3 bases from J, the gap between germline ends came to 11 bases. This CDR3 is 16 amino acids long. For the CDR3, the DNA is TGTGCCATCAGTGAGTCGAGACAGACGGACACCGGGGAGCTGTTTTTT. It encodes CAISESRQTDTGELFF.

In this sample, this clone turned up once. The CDR3 is CASSGRDYNSPLHF. Here the CDR3 DNA reads TGTGCCAGCAGCGGCAGGGACTATAATTCACCCCTCCACTTT. The V and J genes are TRBV9 and TRBJ1-6, with D maybe TRBD1 (5 bases). From germline, CDR1 is SGDLS and CDR2 YYNGEE. The length of the CDR3 is 14 residues. The germline V and J ends were trimmed by 3 bases and 3 bases, with 7 bases remaining between them. Full variable domain (outside the CDR3, taken from reference TRBV9 and TRBJ1-6): DSGVTQTPKHLITATGQRVTLRCSPRSGDLSVYWYQQSLDQGLQFLIQYYNGEERAKGNILERFSAQQFPDLHSELNLSSLELGDSALYFCASSGRDYNSPLHFGNGTRLTVT.

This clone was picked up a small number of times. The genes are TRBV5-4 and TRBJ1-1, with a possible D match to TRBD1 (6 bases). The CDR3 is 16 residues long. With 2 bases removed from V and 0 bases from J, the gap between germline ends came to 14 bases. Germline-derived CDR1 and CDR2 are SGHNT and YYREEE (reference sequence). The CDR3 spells CASSFLRTDMNTEAFF. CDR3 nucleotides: TGTGCCAGCAGCTTTTTACGGACAGACATGAACACTGAAGCTTTCTTT. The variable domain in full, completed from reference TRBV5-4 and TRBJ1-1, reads ETGVTQSPTHLIKTRGQQVTLRCSSQSGHNTVSWYQQALGQGPQFIFQYYREEENGRGNFPPRFSGLQFPNYSSELNVNALELDDSALYLCASSFLRTDMNTEAFFGQGTRLTVV.

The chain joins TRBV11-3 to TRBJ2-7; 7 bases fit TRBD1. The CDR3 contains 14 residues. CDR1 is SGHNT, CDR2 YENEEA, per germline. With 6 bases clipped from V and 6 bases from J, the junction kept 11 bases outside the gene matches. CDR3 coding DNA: TGTGCCAGCAGTGGACCGGGACAGTCGTCCGAGCAGTACTTC. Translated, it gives CASSGPGQSSEQYF.

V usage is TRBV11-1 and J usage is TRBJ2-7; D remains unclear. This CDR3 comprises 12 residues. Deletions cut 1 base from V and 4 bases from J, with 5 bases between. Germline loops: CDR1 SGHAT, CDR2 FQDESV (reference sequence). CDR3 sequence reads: CASSLGRYEQYF. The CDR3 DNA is TGTGCCAGCAGCTTAGGTCGGTACGAGCAGTACTTC.

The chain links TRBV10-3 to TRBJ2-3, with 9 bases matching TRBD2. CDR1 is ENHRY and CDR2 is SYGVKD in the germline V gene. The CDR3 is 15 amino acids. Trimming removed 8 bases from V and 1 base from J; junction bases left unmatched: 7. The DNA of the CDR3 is TGTGCCATCTCAGAGCGGGGGGCACGCACAGATACGCAGTATTTT. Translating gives CAISERGARTDTQYF.

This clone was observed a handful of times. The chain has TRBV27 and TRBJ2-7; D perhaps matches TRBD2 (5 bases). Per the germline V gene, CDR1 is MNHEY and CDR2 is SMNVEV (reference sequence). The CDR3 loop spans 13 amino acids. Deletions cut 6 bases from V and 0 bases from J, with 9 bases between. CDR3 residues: CASSPGSSYEQYF. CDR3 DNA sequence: TGTGCCAGCAGCCCGGGGAGCTCCTACGAGCAGTACTTC.

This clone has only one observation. CDR3 amino acids: CAWKRQGYNSPLHF. The CDR3 DNA sequence: TGTGCCTGGAAACGACAGGGATACAATTCACCCCTCCACTTT. The chain employs TRBV30 and TRBJ1-6, with 7 bases fitting TRBD1. Germline trimming cut 4 bases from V and 7 bases from J; bases unmatched to any gene: 7. The CDR3 has 14 amino acids. The germline V gene has CDR1 GTSNPN and CDR2 SVGIG (reference sequence).

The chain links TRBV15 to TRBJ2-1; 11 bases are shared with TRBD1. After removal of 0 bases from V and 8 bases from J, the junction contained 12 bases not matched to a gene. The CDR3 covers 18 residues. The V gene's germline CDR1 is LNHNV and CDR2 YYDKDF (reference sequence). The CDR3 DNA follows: TGTGCCACCAGCAGAGATAATCCGCGGGACAGGGGGTGGGATGAGCAGTTCTTC. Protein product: CATSRDNPRDRGWDEQFF.

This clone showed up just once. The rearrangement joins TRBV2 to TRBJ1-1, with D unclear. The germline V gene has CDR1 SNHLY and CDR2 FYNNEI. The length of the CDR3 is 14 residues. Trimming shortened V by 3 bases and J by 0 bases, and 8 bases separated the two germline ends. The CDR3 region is CASSDRGVNTEAFF. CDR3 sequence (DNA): TGTGCCAGCAGTGACCGAGGCGTGAACACTGAAGCTTTCTTT.

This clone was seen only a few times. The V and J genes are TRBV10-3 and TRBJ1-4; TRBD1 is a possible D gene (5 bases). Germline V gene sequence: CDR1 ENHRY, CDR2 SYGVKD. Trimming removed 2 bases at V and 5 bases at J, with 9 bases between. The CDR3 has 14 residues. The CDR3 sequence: CAISEGGVNEKLFF. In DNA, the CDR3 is TGTGCCATCAGTGAGGGAGGGGTCAATGAAAAACTGTTTTTT.

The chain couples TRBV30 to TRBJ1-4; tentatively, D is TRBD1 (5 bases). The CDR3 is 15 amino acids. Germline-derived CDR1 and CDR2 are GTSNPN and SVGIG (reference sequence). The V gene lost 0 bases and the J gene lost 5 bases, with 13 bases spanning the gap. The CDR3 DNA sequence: TGTGCCTGGAGTGTACCGGGACTCCGAAATGAAAAACTGTTTTTT. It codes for CAWSVPGLRNEKLFF.

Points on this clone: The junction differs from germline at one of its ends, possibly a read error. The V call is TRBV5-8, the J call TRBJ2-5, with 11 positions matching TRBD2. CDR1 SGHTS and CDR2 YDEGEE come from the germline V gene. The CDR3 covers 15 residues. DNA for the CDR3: TGTGCCAGCGGCTTGAGACTAGCGGGGAGGGAGACCCAGTACTTC. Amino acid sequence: CASGLRLAGRETQYF.

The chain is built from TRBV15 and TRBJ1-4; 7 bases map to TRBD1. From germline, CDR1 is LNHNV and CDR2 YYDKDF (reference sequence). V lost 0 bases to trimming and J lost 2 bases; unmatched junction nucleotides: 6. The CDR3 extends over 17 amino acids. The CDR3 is CATSRELPGQTNEKLFF. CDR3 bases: TGTGCCACCAGCAGAGAACTACCGGGACAGACTAATGAAAAACTGTTTTTT.

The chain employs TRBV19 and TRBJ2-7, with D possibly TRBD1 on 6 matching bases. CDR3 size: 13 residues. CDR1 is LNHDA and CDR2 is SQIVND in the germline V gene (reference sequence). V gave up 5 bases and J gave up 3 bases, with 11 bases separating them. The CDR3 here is CASSFTGRYEQYF. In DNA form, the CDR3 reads TGTGCCAGTAGTTTTACAGGGCGCTACGAGCAGTACTTC.

CDR3 protein: CASSPIAGSTDTQYF. The DNA of the CDR3 is TGTGCCAGCAGCCCTATAGCGGGTAGCACAGATACGCAGTATTTT. The chain uses TRBV5-6 and TRBJ2-3; 7 bases match TRBD2. Germline CDR1 is SGHDT and CDR2 is YYEEEE. This CDR3 spans 15 amino acids. V lost 4 bases, J lost 0 bases, and 5 bases stayed unmatched.

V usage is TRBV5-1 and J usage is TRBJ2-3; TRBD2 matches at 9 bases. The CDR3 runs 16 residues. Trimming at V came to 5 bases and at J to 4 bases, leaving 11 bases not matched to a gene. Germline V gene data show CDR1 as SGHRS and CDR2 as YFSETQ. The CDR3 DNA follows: TGCGCCAGCAGTCACAGCCCGGCTAGCGGGGCAGATACGCAGTATTTT. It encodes CASSHSPASGADTQYF.

The CDR3 coding sequence is TGTGCCAGCAGCATCCGGGACAGGGCGCCTTTCTACGAGCAGTACTTC. Encoded protein: CASSIRDRAPFYEQYF. This sequence joins TRBV5-8 and TRBJ2-7, with TRBD1 matching over 9 bases. The CDR3 runs 16 residues. In germline, CDR1 is SGHTS, CDR2 YDEGEE. The V segment lost 4 bases and the J segment 3 bases; nucleotides outside the gene matches: 11.

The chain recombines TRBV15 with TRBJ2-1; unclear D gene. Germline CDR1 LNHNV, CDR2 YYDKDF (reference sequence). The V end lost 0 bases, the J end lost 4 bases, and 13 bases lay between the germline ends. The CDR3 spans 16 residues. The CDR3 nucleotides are TGTGCCACCAGCAGAGAGTCCCGTATGACTTACAATGAGCAGTTCTTC. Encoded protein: CATSRESRMTYNEQFF.

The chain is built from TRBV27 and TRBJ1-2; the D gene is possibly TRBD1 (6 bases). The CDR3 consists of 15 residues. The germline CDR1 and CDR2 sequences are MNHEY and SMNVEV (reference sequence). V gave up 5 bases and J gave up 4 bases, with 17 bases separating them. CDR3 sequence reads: CASSARQANVYGYTF. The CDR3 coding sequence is TGTGCCAGCAGTGCTCGACAGGCAAACGTCTATGGCTACACCTTC.

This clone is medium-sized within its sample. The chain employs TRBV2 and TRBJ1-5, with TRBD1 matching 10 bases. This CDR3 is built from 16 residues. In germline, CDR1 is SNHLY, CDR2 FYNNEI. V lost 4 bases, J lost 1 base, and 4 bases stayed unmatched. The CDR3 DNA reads TGTGCCAGCAGTGGACAGGGGGCGCGGAGCAATCAGCCCCAGCATTTT. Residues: CASSGQGARSNQPQHF.

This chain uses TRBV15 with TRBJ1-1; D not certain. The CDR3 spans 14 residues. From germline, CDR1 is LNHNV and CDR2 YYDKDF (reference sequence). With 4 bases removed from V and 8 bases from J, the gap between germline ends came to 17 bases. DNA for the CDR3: TGTGCCACCAGCACCACCTACCAGGAGGCAGAAGCTTTCTTT. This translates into CATSTTYQEAEAFF. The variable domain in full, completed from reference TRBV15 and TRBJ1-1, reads DAMVIQNPRYQVTQFGKPVTLSCSQTLNHNVMYWYQQKSSQAPKLLFHYYDKDFNNEADTPDNFQSRRPNTSFCFLDIRSPGLGDTAMYLCATSTTYQEAEAFFGQGTRLTVV.

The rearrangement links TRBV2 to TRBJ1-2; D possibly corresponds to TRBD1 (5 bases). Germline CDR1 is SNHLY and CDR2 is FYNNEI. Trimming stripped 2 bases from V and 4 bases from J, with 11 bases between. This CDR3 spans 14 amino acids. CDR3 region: CASSESQGIYGYTF. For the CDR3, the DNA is TGTGCCAGCAGTGAATCGCAGGGTATCTATGGCTACACCTTC. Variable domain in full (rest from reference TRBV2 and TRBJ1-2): EPEVTQTPSHQVTQMGQEVILRCVPISNHLYFYWYRQILGQKVEFLVSFYNNEISEKSEIFDDQFSVERPDGSNFTLKIRSTKLEDSAMYFCASSESQGIYGYTFGSGTRLTVV.

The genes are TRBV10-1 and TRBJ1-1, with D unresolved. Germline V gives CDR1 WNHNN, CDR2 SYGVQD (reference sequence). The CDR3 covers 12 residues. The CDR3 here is CPLWPPNTEAFF. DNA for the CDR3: TGCCCATTGTGGCCGCCGAACACTGAAGCTTTCTTT.

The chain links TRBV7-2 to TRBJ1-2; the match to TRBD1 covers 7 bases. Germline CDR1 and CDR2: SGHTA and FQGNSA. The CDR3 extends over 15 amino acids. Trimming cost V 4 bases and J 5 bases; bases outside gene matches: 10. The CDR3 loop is CASSSIKTTGYGYTF. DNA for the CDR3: TGTGCCAGCAGCTCTATAAAAACGACAGGGTATGGCTACACCTTC.

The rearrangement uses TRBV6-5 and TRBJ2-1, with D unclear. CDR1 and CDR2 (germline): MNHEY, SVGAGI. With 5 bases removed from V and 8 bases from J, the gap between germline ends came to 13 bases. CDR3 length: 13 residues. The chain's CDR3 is CASSRRGEYEQFF. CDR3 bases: TGTGCCAGCAGTCGCCGTGGAGAATATGAGCAGTTCTTC.

The CDR3: CASSHATRGRTDTQYF. The DNA of the CDR3 is TGCGCCAGCAGCCATGCAACCAGGGGGCGCACAGATACGCAGTATTTT. This chain uses TRBV4-3 with TRBJ2-3; 8 nucleotides agree with TRBD1. Germline lookup yields CDR1 LGHNA and CDR2 YSLEER. The trim removed 3 bases at V and 1 base at J, leaving 6 bases unmatched. The CDR3 extends over 16 amino acids.